One sample yielded the 22 T cell receptor beta chains listed below, sequenced in a study of STAT5B mutations in CD4+ large granular lymphocyte leukemia. TCRdb keeps only in-frame clones here, not all; method: immunoSEQ multiplex PCR. Of roughly 30,000 clones listed, 85% to 90% were seen once; the top ten hold over 0.4%. Material: CD4+ T cells from blood buffy coats. Receptors were obtained from a human donor in good health.

The chain recombines TRBV4-2 with TRBJ2-3, with D uncertain. Per germline, CDR1 LGHNA and CDR2 YNFKEQ. The CDR3 extends over 11 amino acids. V gave up 6 bases and J gave up 4 bases, with 5 bases separating them. This chain's CDR3 is CASSVSDTQYF. The CDR3, as DNA: TGTGCCAGCAGTGTCTCAGATACGCAGTATTTT.

The J gene is TRBJ1-2, the V gene TRBV6-5; D not certain. CDR1 is MNHEY, CDR2 SVGAGI, per germline. V lost 5 bases and J 3 bases, leaving 10 bases between the germline ends. This CDR3 spans 13 amino acids. CDR3 amino acids: CASSANLYYGYTF. In DNA form, the CDR3 reads TGTGCCAGCAGTGCGAACCTCTACTATGGCTACACCTTC.

The chain uses TRBV28 and TRBJ1-2, with 7 bases fitting TRBD1. The germline CDR1 and CDR2 sequences are MDHEN and SYDVKM. The CDR3 consists of 13 residues. The V gene end was trimmed by 2 bases and the J gene end by 8 bases; junction bases not matched to a gene: 5. In DNA, the CDR3 is TGTGCCAGCAGTTTAACAGGGGCAAGGGGCTACACCTTC. This encodes CASSLTGARGYTF.

The chain employs TRBV6-1 and TRBJ1-6; TRBD1 matches at 8 bases. The germline V gene has CDR1 MNHNS and CDR2 SASEGT. V trimming: 1 base; J trimming: 7 bases; junction bases outside the gene matches: 0. The CDR3 has 14 amino acids. The CDR3 spells CASSEGTGNSPLHF. Written as DNA, the CDR3 is TGTGCCAGCAGTGAAGGGACAGGGAATTCACCCCTCCACTTT.

The count of this clone is one. V and J are TRBV7-9 and TRBJ2-1; TRBD2 matches 14 bases. This CDR3 is 18 amino acids long. After removal of 5 bases from V and 5 bases from J, the junction contained 11 bases not matched to a gene. CDR1 and CDR2 from the germline V gene are SEHNR and FQNEAQ (reference sequence). CDR3: CASSPGTSGSLSHNEQFF. CDR3 DNA: TGTGCCAGCAGCCCCGGGACTAGCGGGAGTCTATCCCACAATGAGCAGTTCTTC.

V gene TRBV15 combines with J gene TRBJ2-5, with D unclear. TRBJ2-7 matches the DNA end more closely, so the J call is doubtful. There are 17 residues in the CDR3. CDR1 and CDR2 from the germline V gene are LNHNV and YYDKDF (reference sequence). CDR3 in amino acids: CATSRDWYLFPSYEQYF. CDR3 bases: TGTGCCACCAGCAGAGATTGGTACCTTTTCCCCTCATACGAGCAGTACTTC.

This rearrangement joins TRBV14 to TRBJ1-2; maybe TRBD1 (6 bases). The CDR3 loop spans 14 amino acids. The V gene lost 4 bases and the J gene lost 3 bases, with 12 bases spanning the gap. CDR1 and CDR2 (germline): SGHDN, FVKESK. The CDR3 sequence is CASSRGQPDYGYTF. The DNA for the CDR3 is TGTGCCAGCAGCCGCGGACAGCCAGACTATGGCTACACCTTC.

This clone was seen a single time. V gene TRBV6-5 combines with J gene TRBJ2-7; 9 bases match TRBD1. The CDR3 covers 14 residues. V gave up 2 bases and J gave up 4 bases; unmatched junction bases: 3. Germline-derived CDR1 and CDR2 are MNHEY and SVGAGI. CDR3 bases: TGTGCCAGCAGTTACACGGGACAGGGATACGAGCAGTACTTC. This encodes CASSYTGQGYEQYF.

This clone was seen more than once but under ten times. V is TRBV7-5 and J is TRBJ2-7; the D call in the table, TRBD2, was not verified against the DNA. TRBV7-5 is a pseudogene locus. The CDR3 consists of 16 residues. DNA of the CDR3: TGTGTCAGAAGCTCGGGGACTAGTGGGATACAATACGAGCAGTACTTC. Its translation is CVRSSGTSGIQYEQYF.

This chain joins TRBV10-3 and TRBJ2-7; D may be TRBD1 (6 bases). Trimming cost V 11 bases and J 7 bases, with 21 bases left between them. Germline V gene data show CDR1 as ENHRY and CDR2 as SYGVKD. The CDR3 totals 13 residues. The CDR3 here is CAVTLTGGGEQYF. CDR3 nucleotide sequence: TGTGCCGTCACCCTGACTGGGGGCGGGGAGCAGTACTTC.

This rearrangement joins TRBV5-6 to TRBJ1-3, with 9 bases matching TRBD1. This CDR3 spans 15 amino acids. J lost 8 bases, V lost 4 bases, and 10 bases had no gene match. Germline-derived CDR1 and CDR2 are SGHDT and YYEEEE. Here the CDR3 reads CASSVSGTGRHTIYF. CDR3 nucleotides: TGTGCCAGCAGCGTGTCCGGGACAGGGAGGCACACCATATATTTT.

This chain joins TRBV11-2 and TRBJ2-1; TRBD2 is a possible D gene (5 bases). Germline assignment: CDR1 SGHAT and CDR2 FQNNGV. V lost 2 bases to trimming and J lost 11 bases, with 13 bases between them. The CDR3 has 13 amino acids. The CDR3 protein is CASSLHGLGKQFF. The CDR3 coding sequence is TGTGCCAGCAGCTTACACGGACTGGGTAAGCAGTTCTTC.

The rearrangement joins TRBV29-1 to TRBJ1-1; a weak D match, TRBD1 (6 bases). Germline CDR1 and CDR2: SQVTM and ANQGSEA. The V and J ends lost 6 bases and 8 bases respectively, with 16 bases between them. This CDR3 has 12 amino acids. The CDR3 protein is CSVTRTDGEAFF. The CDR3 nucleotides are TGCAGCGTAACACGGACAGACGGGGAAGCTTTCTTT.

J is TRBJ2-7 and V is TRBV10-2; D is uncertain. Deletions cut 7 bases from V and 6 bases from J, with 13 bases between. This CDR3 is built from 12 residues. Germline assignment: CDR1 WSHSY and CDR2 SAAADI. The CDR3 region is CASTDTITEQYF. CDR3 sequence (DNA): TGCGCCAGCACTGACACTATTACCGAGCAGTACTTC.

The rearrangement links TRBV25-1 to TRBJ1-3; D remains ambiguous. Germline CDR1 MGHDK, CDR2 SYGVNS. There are 15 residues in the CDR3. V was cut by 1 base and J by 3 bases, with 10 bases left in between. The CDR3 is CASSELMAVGNTIYF. The CDR3 DNA follows: TGTGCCAGCAGTGAATTAATGGCCGTTGGAAACACCATATATTTT.

This clone was seen more than once but under ten times. The chain uses TRBV6-5 and TRBJ1-5, with 9 bases aligning to TRBD1. This CDR3 has 14 amino acids. The V and J ends lost 9 bases and 3 bases, in that order; junction bases with no gene match: 6. Germline CDR1 and CDR2: MNHEY and SVGAGI. The CDR3 loop reads CASRGTGLNQPQHF. The CDR3 DNA is TGTGCCAGTAGAGGGACAGGGCTCAATCAGCCCCAGCATTTT.

The chain joins TRBV5-4 to TRBJ2-1; tentative D call: TRBD2 (6 bases). Germline V gene lookup returns CDR1 SGHNT and CDR2 YYREEE (reference sequence). CDR3 length: 15 amino acids. The V and J ends lost 1 base and 8 bases respectively, with 16 bases between them. Here the CDR3 DNA reads TGTGCCAGCAGCTTGTCTCGGGGGAATAGGGATGAGCAGTTCTTC. It translates to CASSLSRGNRDEQFF.

The J gene is TRBJ1-2, the V gene TRBV12-2; no DNA check was done on the table's D call, TRBD1. TRBV12-2 is an annotated pseudogene. The CDR3 is 17 amino acids. CDR3 protein: CASRFTQGPIANYGYTF. The CDR3 nucleotides read TGTGCAAGTCGCTTCACACAGGGACCTATCGCTAACTATGGCTACACCTTC.

The chain links TRBV6-1 to TRBJ2-3; 7 positions agree with TRBD2. The CDR3 covers 13 residues. The V gene's germline CDR1 is MNHNS and CDR2 SASEGT. V gave up 7 bases and J gave up 0 bases; unmatched junction bases: 1. CDR3 sequence (DNA): TGTGCCAGCACTAGCGGAAGCACAGATACGCAGTATTTT. Amino acids: CASTSGSTDTQYF.

The chain links TRBV11-3 to TRBJ2-1; 8 nucleotides align to TRBD2. The CDR3 spans 16 residues. Per the germline V gene, CDR1 is SGHNT and CDR2 is YENEEA. The ends lost 6 bases at V and 6 bases at J; junction bases unmatched: 13. CDR3 bases: TGTGCCAGCAGTCTCTTGTCGGGAGGGGGTCGCAATGAGCAGTTCTTC. Translated: CASSLLSGGGRNEQFF.

The rearrangement joins TRBV21-1 to TRBJ2-1; the DNA was not used to check the table's D call, TRBD1. TRBV21-1 is a pseudogene segment. This CDR3 is built from 18 residues. CDR3 nucleotide sequence: TGTGCCAGCAGCAAAGTCCAGAGGGGGAGAGGATCCTACAATGAGCAGTTCTTC. Its translation: CASSKVQRGRGSYNEQFF.

This clone has a single count. The chain employs TRBV6-6 and TRBJ2-5, with D uncertain. The V gene lost 2 bases and the J gene lost 4 bases, with 2 bases spanning the gap. Germline V gene data show CDR1 as MNHNY and CDR2 as SVGAGI (reference sequence). The CDR3 length is 11 residues. CDR3 in DNA: TGTGCCAGCAGTTACGCAGAGACCCAGTACTTC. Protein product: CASSYAETQYF.